This is a list of T cell receptor beta chains from one sample in a study of blood T cell repertoires in COVID-19. Sequencing was performed with immunoSEQ multiplex PCR; in TCRdb, only in-frame clones are kept and a portion is missing. The table records fewer than 350,000 clones, about nine tenths of them present only once. Source material: PBMCs or T cells enriched from blood (not recorded which). These receptors were taken from a man in his fifties or sixties who had recovered from COVID-19. Each CDR3 is given with its conserved first and last residue. A D gene is named only where the DNA matches it firmly. Clone size is given for some rows only: seen once, a few or many times, or a class if the clone is expanded.

clone_size	d_call	v_call	j_call	cdr3_nt	cdr3_aa
.	TRBD1	TRBV5-4	TRBJ1-1	TGTGCCAGCAGCTTGATCGACAGGGGTAACACTGAAGCTTTCTTT	CASSLIDRGNTEAFF
.	TRBD1	TRBV11-3	TRBJ2-1	TGTGCCAGCAGCCCGGACAGGGGATTCCACAATGAGCAGTTCTTC	CASSPDRGFHNEQFF
.	.	TRBV28	TRBJ2-7	TGTGCCAGCAGTCCCTACGATCTGAGGGGAGGAACCTACGAGCAGTACTTC	CASSPYDLRGGTYEQYF
.	.	TRBV4-1	TRBJ1-2	TGCGCCAGCAGCCAAGTATCAGGGTCGAGCTATGGCTACACCTTC	CASSQVSGSSYGYTF
.	TRBD2	TRBV7-3	TRBJ2-1	TGTGCCAGCAGCTTAACGTCAGGACTAGCGGGAGAGAGGGAAAAGTTCTTC	CASSLTSGLAGEREKFF
.	.	TRBV30	TRBJ2-1	TGTGCCTGGAGTGGATGGGTAGGGGGTCGCAATGAGCAGTTCTTC	CAWSGWVGGRNEQFF
.	.	TRBV3-1/TRBV3-2	TRBJ1-1	TGTGCCAGCAGCCAAGGTGAGGCAATGAACACTGAAGCTTTCTTT	CASSQGEAMNTEAFF
.	.	TRBV5-1	TRBJ1-2	TGCGCCAGCAGCCAGGGACCGACAGGATCTGGCTACACCTTC	CASSQGPTGSGYTF
.	.	TRBV7-9	TRBJ1-3	TGTGCCAGCGGAGGGGCAGGGACGGTCCCTGGAAACACCATATATTTT	CASGGAGTVPGNTIYF
.	.	TRBV3-1/TRBV3-2	TRBJ2-3	TGTGCCAGCAGCCAATCTGCCACTACCGCGCAGTATTTT	CASSQSATTAQYF
.	.	TRBV6-5	TRBJ1-1	TGTGCCAGCAGTTACTCCCGTGGCCGAATGTTCTTT	CASSYSRGRMFF
.	TRBD1	TRBV27	TRBJ1-2	TGTGCCAGCAGCCTGACAGGGGGCTGGAATATCTATGGCTACACCTTC	CASSLTGGWNIYGYTF
.	.	TRBV2	TRBJ1-1	TGTGCCAGCAGTAGATGGAGCGAAGCTTTCTTT	CASSRWSEAFF
.	TRBD2	TRBV19	TRBJ2-1	TGTGCCAGTAGTATGCAGACTAGCGGCTACAATGAGCAGTTCTTC	CASSMQTSGYNEQFF
.	TRBD2	TRBV28	TRBJ2-7	TGTGCCAGCAGTCCCGGGGACTACCGGGGGGCCTACGAGCAGTACTTC	CASSPGDYRGAYEQYF
.	TRBD1	TRBV4-1	TRBJ1-5	TGCGCCAGCAGCCGCGGACAGGGCAATCAGCCCCAGCATTTT	CASSRGQGNQPQHF
.	.	TRBV28	TRBJ1-1	TGTGCCAGCAGTTTACTAGGTTCCTTGAACACTGAAGCTTTCTTT	CASSLLGSLNTEAFF
.	.	TRBV6-1	TRBJ2-7	TGTGCCAGCAGTCCTATGCCCTTATACGAGCAGTACTTC	CASSPMPLYEQYF
.	TRBD1	TRBV7-8	TRBJ1-5	TGTGCCAGCAGCACGGACAGGGGTGGCAATCAGCCCCAGCATTTT	CASSTDRGGNQPQHF
.	TRBD2	TRBV9	TRBJ2-2	TGTGCCAGCAGCTACTCTGGGACTAGGGACACCGGGGAGCTGTTTTTT	CASSYSGTRDTGELFF
.	.	TRBV10-1	TRBJ2-5	TGCGCCAGCAGTGTTGGCAGGGGAGAGACCCAGTACTTC	CASSVGRGETQYF
few	.	TRBV10-2	TRBJ1-2	TGCGCCAGCAGTGAGTCGGTCAGTCTTTTCGGCTACACCTTC	CASSESVSLFGYTF
once	TRBD1	TRBV11-2	TRBJ1-5	TGTGCCAGCAGCAGACAGGGGGTAGGTCAGCCCCAGCATTTT	CASSRQGVGQPQHF
once	.	TRBV7-6	TRBJ2-2	TGTGCCAGCAGCTCCCAGAACAGGGTGGGCACCGGGGAGCTGTTTTTT	CASSSQNRVGTGELFF
.	.	TRBV4-3	TRBJ1-6	TGCGCCAGCAGCCAAGAAGGCAGGGGAAATTCACCCCTCCACTTT	CASSQEGRGNSPLHF
.	TRBD2	TRBV7-9	TRBJ2-5	TGTGCCAGCAGCTCCTCGGCAGCGGGAGACCGAGGGACCCAGTACTTC	CASSSSAAGDRGTQYF
.	TRBD2	TRBV3-1/TRBV3-2	TRBJ2-1	TGTGCCAGCAGCCAAGAAGGGCTAGCGGGGTACAATGAGCAGTTCTTC	CASSQEGLAGYNEQFF
.	.	TRBV3-1/TRBV3-2	TRBJ2-3	TGTGCCAGCAGCCTCGAACAGGGCACAGATACGCAGTATTTT	CASSLEQGTDTQYF
.	TRBD2	TRBV7-3	TRBJ2-1	TGTGCCAGCAGCTTAAGTGGCGGGAGCATATACAATGAGCAGTTCTTC	CASSLSGGSIYNEQFF
.	.	TRBV4-2	TRBJ2-2	TGTGCCAGCAGGCAACAAGCTGTTAACACCGGGGAGCTGTTTTTT	CASRQQAVNTGELFF
.	TRBD2	TRBV5-1	TRBJ2-7	TGCGCCAGCAGCATTAGCGGGAGGGAATACGAGCAGTACTTC	CASSISGREYEQYF
.	.	TRBV5-4	TRBJ1-2	TGTGCCAGCAGCCTACAGGGAGACTATGGCTACACCTTC	CASSLQGDYGYTF
.	.	TRBV9	TRBJ1-1	TGTGCCAGCAGCGAAAGGGGACACAAGAACACTGAAGCTTTCTTT	CASSERGHKNTEAFF
.	.	TRBV28	TRBJ1-2	TGTGCCAGCAGTACTGGGGGGGGCACTTATGGCTACACCTTC	CASSTGGGTYGYTF
.	.	TRBV18	TRBJ2-5	TGTGCCAGCTCACCTCAATTACAGGAGCAAGAGACCCAGTACTTC	CASSPQLQEQETQYF
.	.	TRBV24-1	TRBJ2-5	TGTGCCACCAGTGGACTAGAAGAGACCCAGTACTTC	CATSGLEETQYF
.	.	TRBV6-1	TRBJ1-1	TGTGCCAGCAGTGAAGCAAGGGGCTCGAACACTGAAGCTTTCTTT	CASSEARGSNTEAFF
.	TRBD1	TRBV18	TRBJ1-1	TGTGCCAGCTTACCGACAGGGGGGAGTACTGAAGCTTTCTTT	CASLPTGGSTEAFF
.	TRBD1	TRBV6-2/TRBV6-3	TRBJ2-5	TGTGCCAGCAGTAGACCCCCGGGACAGAGAAAAGAGACCCAGTACTTC	CASSRPPGQRKETQYF
once	.	TRBV7-6	TRBJ1-2	TGTGCCAGCAGCTTAGAAGCTGAGACAGTGGTCGGCTACACCTTC	CASSLEAETVVGYTF
.	.	TRBV23-1	TRBJ2-5	TGCGCCAGCTTACCGTTAGTTGTGGAGGAGACCCAGTACTTC	CASLPLVVEETQYF
.	.	TRBV29-1	TRBJ1-1	TGCAGCGTTCCTCCGGGACAAGGGTGGACTGAAGCTTTCTTT	CSVPPGQGWTEAFF
.	TRBD2	TRBV5-1	TRBJ2-1	TGCGCCAGCAGGGGACTAGCGGGAGAGGCCAATGAGCAGTTCTTC	CASRGLAGEANEQFF
.	.	TRBV7-2	TRBJ2-7	TGTGCCAGCAGCACCGGGCGGGCCTCCTACGAGCAGTACTTC	CASSTGRASYEQYF
.	TRBD1	TRBV7-2	TRBJ1-2	TGTGCCAGCAGCTTGGGGGGGAGCGACAGGGGATATGGCTACACCTTC	CASSLGGSDRGYGYTF
once	TRBD2	TRBV5-1	TRBJ2-2	TGCGCCAGCAGCCCCGGGACTAGCGGGATAGGGGACACCGGGGAGCTGTTTTTT	CASSPGTSGIGDTGELFF
.	.	TRBV28	TRBJ2-5	TGTGCCAGCAGTCTTCTAGAGACCCAGTACTTC	CASSLLETQYF
.	.	TRBV20-1	TRBJ2-1	TGCAGTGCTAGTCTTTCCGCGGGGTACAATGAGCAGTTCTTC	CSASLSAGYNEQFF
.	.	TRBV5-1	TRBJ2-3	TGCGCCAGCAGCTCAGCTCGGCAGGGGGGTTACACAGATACGCAGTATTTT	CASSSARQGGYTDTQYF
.	.	TRBV9	TRBJ1-5	TGTGCCACCCCCCCCAGGGGACATAAAGATAGCAATCAGCCCCAGCATTTT	CATPPRGHKDSNQPQHF
.	.	TRBV15	TRBJ1-4	TGTGCCACCAGCAGAGCCCAGATTAATGAAAAACTGTTTTTT	CATSRAQINEKLFF
.	TRBD2	TRBV5-1	TRBJ2-1	TGCGCCAGCAGCTTGGACGGACTAGCGGGAGGGCCGGGGAATGAGCAGTTCTTC	CASSLDGLAGGPGNEQFF
.	.	TRBV3-1/TRBV3-2	TRBJ2-1	TGTGCCAGCACCCGGGACACCAGCAATGAGCAGTTCTTC	CASTRDTSNEQFF
.	.	TRBV10-3	TRBJ1-2	TGTGCCATCAGTGACCATCCCGGGGGGGTTGGGTATGGCTACACCTTC	CAISDHPGGVGYGYTF
once	TRBD1	TRBV3-1/TRBV3-2	TRBJ1-3	TGTGCCAGCAGCCCGGGACAGGGGGCGTCTGGAAACACCATATATTTT	CASSPGQGASGNTIYF
once	TRBD2	TRBV19	TRBJ2-1	TGTGCCAGTTCTCCGGTTTTGGCGGGAGGGGATGAGCAGTTCTTC	CASSPVLAGGDEQFF
few	TRBD2	TRBV27	TRBJ2-1	TGTGCCAGCAGTTCCCCGGGACTAGCGGGCCGGAATGGCTACAATGAGCAGTTCTTC	CASSSPGLAGRNGYNEQFF
.	TRBD2	TRBV19	TRBJ2-1	TGTGCCAGTAGTATGGCCAGGACTAGCGGGAGTCGGCAGTTCTTC	CASSMARTSGSRQFF